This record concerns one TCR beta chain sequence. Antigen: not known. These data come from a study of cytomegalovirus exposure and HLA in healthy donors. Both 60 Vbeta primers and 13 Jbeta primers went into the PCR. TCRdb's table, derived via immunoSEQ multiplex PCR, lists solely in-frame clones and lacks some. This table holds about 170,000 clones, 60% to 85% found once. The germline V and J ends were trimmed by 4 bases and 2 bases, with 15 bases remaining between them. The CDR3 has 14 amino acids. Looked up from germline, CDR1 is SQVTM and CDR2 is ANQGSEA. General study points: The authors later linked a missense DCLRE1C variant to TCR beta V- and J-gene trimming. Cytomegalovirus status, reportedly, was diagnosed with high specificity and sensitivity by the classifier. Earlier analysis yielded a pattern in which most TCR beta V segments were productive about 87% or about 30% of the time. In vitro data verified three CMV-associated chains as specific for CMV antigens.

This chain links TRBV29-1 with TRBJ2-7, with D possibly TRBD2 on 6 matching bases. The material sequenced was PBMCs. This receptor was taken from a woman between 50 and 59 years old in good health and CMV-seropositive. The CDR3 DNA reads TGCAGCGTTGGTAACCGGGGGAGCGCCTACGAGCAGTACTTC. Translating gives CSVGNRGSAYEQYF.